Listed here are 32 T cell receptor beta chains from one sample, sequenced in a study of cytomegalovirus exposure and HLA in healthy donors. Use of 60 Vbeta and 13 Jbeta primers characterized the PCR. The method was immunoSEQ multiplex PCR; TCRdb's version includes in-frame clones alone and lacks a portion of them. The data hold 130,000 to 150,000 clones, with 80% observed a single time. The sequenced sample was PBMCs. All receptors come from a middle-aged man in good health and CMV-seronegative.

The V gene is TRBV19, the J gene TRBJ1-6, with 8 bases fitting TRBD1. Trimming removed 6 bases from V and 7 bases from J; junction bases left unmatched: 5. CDR1 and CDR2 from the germline V gene are LNHDA and SQIVND (reference sequence). The CDR3 runs 14 residues. Here the CDR3 reads CASSKNRGNSPLHF. The CDR3 DNA sequence: TGTGCCAGTAGCAAGAACAGGGGGAATTCACCCCTCCACTTT.

This chain joins TRBV7-2 and TRBJ1-2; D not certain. The V and J ends lost 4 bases and 2 bases respectively, with 11 bases between them. The CDR3 extends over 14 amino acids. Germline V lookup: CDR1 SGHTA, CDR2 FQGNSA. The CDR3 DNA reads TGTGCCAGCAGCTCTCCTGACACCAACTATGGCTACACCTTC. Residues: CASSSPDTNYGYTF.

The V gene is TRBV15, the J gene TRBJ1-4; no clear D gene. There are 13 residues in the CDR3. V dropped 5 bases and J dropped 6 bases, with 10 bases sitting between them. Per the germline V gene, CDR1 is LNHNV and CDR2 is YYDKDF (reference sequence). The CDR3 is CATSRGGDEKLFF. In nucleotides, the CDR3 is TGTGCCACCAGCCGGGGAGGAGATGAAAAACTGTTTTTT.

This clone was detected only once. The chain employs TRBV4-3 and TRBJ1-5, with D maybe TRBD1 (5 bases). This CDR3 is built from 16 residues. Per the germline V gene, CDR1 is LGHNA and CDR2 is YSLEER. Trimming shortened V by 0 bases and J by 3 bases, and 12 bases separated the two germline ends. The CDR3 DNA reads as TGCGCCAGCAGCCAAGATTGGGGGGGGGACAATCAGCCCCAGCATTTT. The encoded protein is CASSQDWGGDNQPQHF.

As DNA, the CDR3 is TGTGCCAGTAGTATCGTCGTTGGGGGACTCGGCAATCAGCCCCAGCATTTT. Encoded protein: CASSIVVGGLGNQPQHF. The J gene is TRBJ1-5, the V gene TRBV19, with a possible D match to TRBD1 (5 bases). Germline CDR1 reads LNHDA; CDR2 reads SQIVND (reference sequence). Trimming stripped 3 bases from V and 2 bases from J, with 17 bases between. The CDR3 sequence is 17 residues long.

The chain recombines TRBV30 with TRBJ1-2; D possibly corresponds to TRBD1 (6 bases). From germline, CDR1 is GTSNPN and CDR2 SVGIG (reference sequence). V lost 0 bases, J lost 5 bases, and 22 bases lay in between. The CDR3 runs 17 residues. DNA for the CDR3: TGTGCCTGGAGTGTAGGGTTAGGGGGAGGGATAAGATATGGCTACACCTTC. This encodes CAWSVGLGGGIRYGYTF.

This chain connects TRBV7-9 to TRBJ1-5; TRBD1 agrees at 11 bases. J lost 2 bases, V lost 2 bases, and 11 bases had no gene match. Germline loops: CDR1 SEHNR, CDR2 FQNEAQ (reference sequence). The CDR3 covers 19 residues. DNA for the CDR3: TGTGCCAGCAGCTTACGCTCGGACAGGGGGCAAGTCGGCAATCAGCCCCAGCATTTT. As protein: CASSLRSDRGQVGNQPQHF.

The chain couples TRBV27 to TRBJ1-2, with TRBD1 matching 12 bases. Germline V CDR1 and CDR2: MNHEY, SMNVEV (reference sequence). V was clipped by 3 bases and J by 8 bases; unmatched bases: 7. The CDR3 runs 15 residues. The CDR3 sequence: CASSLKGQGADGYTF. CDR3 in DNA: TGTGCCAGCAGTTTGAAGGGACAGGGGGCGGACGGCTACACCTTC.

This chain connects TRBV6-5 to TRBJ2-7, with a possible D match to TRBD2 (6 bases). The CDR3 is 13 amino acids. V was trimmed by 6 bases and J by 6 bases, leaving 15 bases between them. Germline CDR1 MNHEY, CDR2 SVGAGI. In DNA, the CDR3 is TGTGCCAGCAGCATAACAGGAGCGGGCGAGCAGTACTTC. Amino acids: CASSITGAGEQYF.

The DNA of the CDR3 is TGTGCCAGTAGTACCCCCGGACAGTTGTTAAATCAGCCCCAGCATTTT. It yields the protein CASSTPGQLLNQPQHF. The rearrangement uses TRBV19 and TRBJ1-5; the D gene is possibly TRBD1 (6 bases). Per germline, CDR1 LNHDA and CDR2 SQIVND (reference sequence). The length of the CDR3 is 16 residues. V lost 4 bases, J lost 4 bases, and 17 bases lay in between.

The CDR3 sequence: CATSRDRARYEQYF. The DNA of the CDR3 is TGTGCCACCAGCAGAGACAGGGCCCGCTACGAGCAGTACTTC. The chain uses TRBV15 and TRBJ2-7; maybe TRBD1 (5 bases). Germline values: CDR1 LNHNV, CDR2 YYDKDF (reference sequence). V lost 0 bases and J lost 3, with 9 bases in between. This CDR3 is 14 amino acids long.

As regards this clone: Different DNA sequences within this sample yield the same CDR3. The chain uses TRBV18 and TRBJ1-1; the D gene is possibly TRBD1 (6 bases). The germline V gene has CDR1 KGHSH and CDR2 LQKENI. The V gene lost 3 bases and the J gene lost 0 bases, with 8 bases spanning the gap. CDR3 size: 14 residues. CDR3 loop: CASSPGQMNTEAFF. In DNA form, the CDR3 reads TGTGCCAGCTCACCGGGACAAATGAACACTGAAGCTTTCTTT. The full variable domain, its missing parts supplied by reference TRBV18 and TRBJ1-1, is NAGVMQNPRHLVRRRGQEARLRCSPMKGHSHVYWYRQLPEEGLKFMVYLQKENIIDESGMPKERFSAEFPKEGPSILRIQQVVRGDSAAYFCASSPGQMNTEAFFGQGTRLTVV.

The chain links TRBV30 to TRBJ1-5; D not resolved. The CDR3 covers 13 residues. Trimming cost V 4 bases and J 4 bases, with 11 bases left between them. Germline CDR1 reads GTSNPN; CDR2 reads SVGIG (reference sequence). CDR3 region: CAWNPGVNQPQHF. The CDR3 nucleotides read TGTGCCTGGAACCCCGGAGTTAATCAGCCCCAGCATTTT.

This clone was observed a few times. V and J are TRBV10-3 and TRBJ2-3; 7 bases are a match to TRBD2. The CDR3 has 17 amino acids. The V gene's germline CDR1 is ENHRY and CDR2 SYGVKD. Germline trimming cut 0 bases from V and 2 bases from J; bases unmatched to any gene: 8. As DNA, the CDR3 is TGTGCCATCAGTGAGTCAGGCGGGGGATACACCACAGATACGCAGTATTTT. Translated, it gives CAISESGGGYTTDTQYF.

V gene TRBV11-2 combines with J gene TRBJ2-5, with D possibly TRBD1 on 6 matching bases. Germline CDR1 is SGHAT and CDR2 is FQNNGV. Trimming stripped 5 bases from V and 2 bases from J, with 18 bases between. This CDR3 spans 16 amino acids. The CDR3 protein is CASSTHSPTGQETQYF. For the CDR3, the DNA is TGTGCCAGCAGCACACACTCACCTACAGGGCAAGAGACCCAGTACTTC.

This chain connects TRBV7-9 to TRBJ1-2; D possibly corresponds to TRBD1 (5 bases). V was pared by 4 bases and J by 8 bases, with 17 bases between. This CDR3 is 14 amino acids long. Per germline, CDR1 SEHNR and CDR2 FQNEAQ (reference sequence). CDR3 region: CASSYSGKSGGYTF. The DNA for the CDR3 is TGTGCCAGCAGCTATTCAGGGAAGTCGGGCGGCTACACCTTC. Using reference TRBV7-9 and TRBJ1-2 for the parts outside the CDR3, the full variable domain is DTGVSQNPRHKITKRGQNVTFRCDPISEHNRLYWYRQTLGQGPEFLTYFQNEAQLEKSRLLSDRFSAERPKGSFSTLEIQRTEQGDSAMYLCASSYSGKSGGYTFGSGTRLTVV.

The chain links TRBV13 to TRBJ2-2; 11 bases are shared with TRBD1. Germline V lookup: CDR1 PRHDT, CDR2 FYEKMQ (reference sequence). J gave up 4 bases and V 5 bases, and 6 bases lay outside the gene matches. The CDR3 totals 16 residues. This chain's CDR3 is CASSTGQGATTGELFF. CDR3 DNA sequence: TGTGCCAGCAGCACTGGACAGGGGGCGACCACCGGGGAGCTGTTTTTT.

This chain connects TRBV6-5 to TRBJ1-1; the match to TRBD1 covers 7 bases. CDR1 is MNHEY and CDR2 is SVGAGI in the germline V gene. The CDR3 totals 14 residues. V shed 2 bases and J 5 bases; nucleotides not matched to a gene: 5. The CDR3 DNA sequence: TGTGCCAGCAGTTACGTTCCAGGGGGGACTGAAGCTTTCTTT. Protein sequence: CASSYVPGGTEAFF.

The chain links TRBV6-5 to TRBJ2-7, with D possibly being TRBD2 (5 bases). Germline CDR1 is MNHEY and CDR2 is SVGAGI. The CDR3 contains 14 residues. Trimming shortened V by 4 bases and J by 4 bases, and 14 bases separated the two germline ends. CDR3 nucleotides: TGTGCCAGCAGTTCTACCAGCCGGGAATACGAGCAGTACTTC. Its protein is CASSSTSREYEQYF.

The gene calls are TRBV11-2 and TRBJ1-2; tentative D call: TRBD1 (6 bases). The V gene's germline CDR1 is SGHAT and CDR2 FQNNGV. Trimming took off 5 bases at V and 3 bases at J, with 10 bases between the two ends. The CDR3 is 13 residues long. The CDR3 DNA reads TGTGCCAGCAGCCCCCGACAGGACTATGGCTACACCTTC. Its protein product is CASSPRQDYGYTF.

The chain employs TRBV6-6 and TRBJ2-7; D perhaps matches TRBD2 (6 bases). The germline V gene has CDR1 MNHNY and CDR2 SVGAGI (reference sequence). The V gene lost 8 bases and the J gene lost 0 bases, with 8 bases spanning the gap. The CDR3 is 12 amino acids. The chain's CDR3 is CASLGGSYEQYF. The CDR3 region has the DNA TGTGCCAGCCTGGGGGGCTCCTACGAGCAGTACTTC.

This clone was seen a handful of times. This chain uses TRBV5-1 with TRBJ1-4, with 7 bases fitting TRBD1. Germline V gene data show CDR1 as SGHRS and CDR2 as YFSETQ. Trimming removed 2 bases from V and 4 bases from J; junction bases left unmatched: 5. CDR3 size: 15 residues. CDR3: CASSLGGQNNEKLFF. Here the CDR3 DNA reads TGCGCCAGCAGCTTAGGGGGACAGAATAATGAAAAACTGTTTTTT.

The rearrangement uses TRBV7-2 and TRBJ2-5; 7 bases are shared with TRBD2. The CDR3 runs 16 residues. The V gene end was trimmed by 4 bases and the J gene end by 2 bases; junction bases not matched to a gene: 10. Germline V CDR1 and CDR2: SGHTA, FQGNSA. The chain's CDR3 is CASSWWASGGQETQYF. The CDR3 coding sequence is TGTGCCAGCAGCTGGTGGGCTAGCGGAGGACAAGAGACCCAGTACTTC.

The chain employs TRBV15 and TRBJ1-1; weak D call: TRBD1 (5 bases). Germline V CDR1 and CDR2: LNHNV, YYDKDF (reference sequence). The CDR3 sequence is 12 residues long. The V and J ends lost 0 bases and 10 bases respectively, with 9 bases between them. DNA of the CDR3: TGTGCCACCAGCAGAGATTTGGGGGGAGCTTTCTTT. Its translation: CATSRDLGGAFF. Filled out from reference TRBV15 and TRBJ1-1, the complete variable domain reads DAMVIQNPRYQVTQFGKPVTLSCSQTLNHNVMYWYQQKSSQAPKLLFHYYDKDFNNEADTPDNFQSRRPNTSFCFLDIRSPGLGDTAMYLCATSRDLGGAFFGQGTRLTVV.

The J gene is TRBJ1-2, the V gene TRBV7-8, with 7 bases identical to TRBD1. The ends lost 3 bases at V and 4 bases at J; junction bases unmatched: 17. The CDR3 is 18 residues long. The germline V gene encodes CDR1 SGHVS and CDR2 FQNEAQ. The CDR3, as DNA: TGTGCCAGCAGCTTCGGTATTGCTCTACAGGGGTTTCGCTATGGCTACACCTTC. It encodes CASSFGIALQGFRYGYTF.

The gene calls are TRBV4-3 and TRBJ2-6; D unclear. Germline lookup yields CDR1 LGHNA and CDR2 YSLEER. The length of the CDR3 is 15 residues. V gave up 2 bases and J gave up 2 bases, with 7 bases separating them. DNA for the CDR3: TGCGCCAGCAGCCAATTGACTGCTGGGGCCAACGTCCTGACTTTC. This codes for CASSQLTAGANVLTF.

The gene calls are TRBV12-5 and TRBJ2-2; a possible D gene is TRBD2 (7 bases). Per the germline V gene, CDR1 is LGHNT and CDR2 is FRNRAP. The CDR3 contains 14 residues. Trimming stripped 5 bases from V and 3 bases from J, with 10 bases between. The CDR3 sequence: CASGRGGDTGELFF. The CDR3 DNA reads as TGTGCTAGTGGTAGGGGGGGCGACACCGGGGAGCTGTTTTTT.

This sequence joins TRBV9 and TRBJ2-1; TRBD1 matches 10 bases. The CDR3 sequence is 16 residues long. Germline-derived CDR1 and CDR2 are SGDLS and YYNGEE. With V trimmed by 3 bases and J by 7 bases, 10 bases remained unmatched. CDR3 bases: TGTGCCAGCAGCGGCTGGGACAGGGGAATGGGGAATGAGCAGTTCTTC. Protein product: CASSGWDRGMGNEQFF.

The V gene is TRBV25-1, the J gene TRBJ1-5; D not certain. The CDR3 is made up of 15 amino acids. The germline V gene encodes CDR1 MGHDK and CDR2 SYGVNS. The V end was cut by 0 bases, the J end by 2 bases, with 8 bases between. The CDR3 reads CASSEYLYRNQPQHF. In nucleotides, the CDR3 is TGTGCCAGCAGTGAATATCTATATCGCAATCAGCCCCAGCATTTT.

The J gene is TRBJ1-1, the V gene TRBV19; D perhaps matches TRBD1 (6 bases). Trimming shortened V by 1 base and J by 5 bases, and 11 bases separated the two germline ends. Germline-derived CDR1 and CDR2 are LNHDA and SQIVND (reference sequence). The CDR3 length is 14 residues. The CDR3 reads CASSIGTGNTEAFF. The CDR3 nucleotides read TGTGCCAGTAGTATAGGAACAGGGAATACTGAAGCTTTCTTT.

The chain joins TRBV18 to TRBJ1-2, with D uncertain. V shed 6 bases and J shed 6 bases, with 14 bases lying between them. CDR3 length: 13 residues. CDR1 and CDR2 (germline): KGHSH, LQKENI. The CDR3 bases are TGTGCCAGCTCCCGAAGTGTTTCGGATGGCTACACCTTC. Residues: CASSRSVSDGYTF.

V and J are TRBV6-5 and TRBJ1-5; TRBD1 is a possible D gene (6 bases). Germline V CDR1 and CDR2: MNHEY, SVGAGI. This CDR3 has 16 amino acids. V lost 4 bases to trimming and J lost 2 bases, with 15 bases between them. CDR3 in amino acids: CASSSRQGLGNQPQHF. CDR3 in DNA: TGTGCCAGCAGTTCCCGCCAGGGGTTGGGCAATCAGCCCCAGCATTTT.